This T cell receptor (beta chain) was identified during a study of read filtering for tumor transcriptome and immune sequencing. Study as a whole: Patients were about 18 male and some 15 female, mean age 65.9 years, range about 45 to 85. Whole-transcriptome libraries were prepared after DNase treatment. IR-seq gave about 3.5 to 10.27 million TCR reads per sample; RNA-seq gave roughly 80 to 1273.

From around 0.4 ug of RNA, a library with molecular barcoded alpha/delta and beta/gamma adaptors was made. Using its own MiXCR run on the reads, TCRdb lists one record per CDR3 protein. Of fewer than 90,000 distinct CDR3 sequences detected, 12% appear once; the ten largest clones hold under 15%. Notes on this clonotype: Antigen: not known. A read error is possible here, since a much larger clone lies one base away.

Study-wide results and caveats: RNA-seq captured clonotypes less deeply and reliably than IR-seq.

The germline V gene has CDR1 SGHTA and CDR2 FQGNSA. The CDR3 extends over 16 amino acids. Trimming pared 1 base from V and 0 bases from J, leaving 7 bases between. The source of this sequence is a donor at least 40 years old with multiple myeloma. The specimen sequenced was a population of CD138-negative cells sorted from bone marrow. V is TRBV7-2 and J is TRBJ2-6; the D gene could be TRBD1 or TRBD2 (5 bases each). The DNA of the CDR3 is TGTGCCAGCAGCTTAGTGGGACCCTCTGGGGCCAACGTCCTGACTTTC. It encodes CASSLVGPSGANVLTF. Drawing the rest from reference TRBV7-2 and TRBJ2-6, the complete variable domain is GAGVSQSPSNKVTEKGKDVELRCDPISGHTALYWYRQSLGQGLEFLIYFQGNSAPDKSGLPSDRFSAERTGGSVSTLTIQRTQQEDSAVYLCASSLVGPSGANVLTFGAGSRLTVL.